The 20 T cell receptor beta chains below all came from one sample that was sequenced in a study of blood T cell repertoires in COVID-19 (dated by TCRdb to about 2020). The library relied on the immunoSEQ multiplex PCR assay. In TCRdb, the immuneACCESS table is reduced to in-frame sequences with V and J assigned. These tables do not hold every clone; where another copy was compared, an unresolved V gene accounts for under half, and the others remain unexplained. This sample holds about 130,000 clones; just over 75% were observed only once. 10% to 12% of the sample belongs to the ten largest clones. Material: peripheral blood. The receptors were gathered from a human donor in a cohort sampled during active COVID-19.

V is TRBV9 and J is TRBJ2-6; 7 nucleotides align to TRBD1. V trimming: 3 bases; J trimming: 1 base; junction bases outside the gene matches: 10. This CDR3 region has 18 residues. Looked up from germline, CDR1 is SGDLS and CDR2 is YYNGEE. The CDR3 spells CASSATGTARSGANVLTF. CDR3 bases: TGTGCCAGCAGCGCGACCGGGACAGCAAGATCTGGGGCCAACGTCCTGACTTTC.

The rearrangement uses TRBV7-8 and TRBJ2-5; TRBD2 matches 9 bases. This CDR3 has 16 amino acids. The ends lost 5 bases at V and 5 bases at J; junction bases unmatched: 12. The V gene's germline CDR1 is SGHVS and CDR2 FQNEAQ. The DNA for the CDR3 is TGTGCCAGCAGCCCCCGGCGTTGGCGGGGGGGGGAGACCCAGTACTTC. Its translation is CASSPRRWRGGETQYF.

The chain uses TRBV6-2 or TRBV6-3 and TRBJ1-2; no definite D call. Germline CDR1 and CDR2: MNHEY and SVGEGT. V lost 0 bases to trimming and J lost 7 bases, with 9 bases between them. The CDR3 has 13 residues. The CDR3 sequence: CASSYSLPRGYTF. The CDR3 DNA is TGTGCCAGCAGTTACTCGCTTCCGCGTGGCTACACCTTC.

This chain joins TRBV2 and TRBJ1-2; 9 nucleotides align to TRBD1. The CDR3 is made up of 13 amino acids. V shed 9 bases, J shed 4 bases, and the junction held 6 bases outside the gene matches. The V gene's germline CDR1 is SNHLY and CDR2 FYNNEI. The CDR3 nucleotides read TGTGCCAGATGGGGACAGGGTTCCTATGGCTACACCTTC. This gives the protein CARWGQGSYGYTF. Drawing the rest from reference TRBV2 and TRBJ1-2, the complete variable domain is EPEVTQTPSHQVTQMGQEVILRCVPISNHLYFYWYRQILGQKVEFLVSFYNNEISEKSEIFDDQFSVERPDGSNFTLKIRSTKLEDSAMYFCARWGQGSYGYTFGSGTRLTVV.

The V and J genes are TRBV6-2 or TRBV6-3 and TRBJ1-5; TRBD1 matches at 9 bases. The CDR3 sequence is 14 residues long. Germline CDR1 and CDR2: MNHEY and SVGEGT. V lost 6 bases, J lost 6 bases, and 6 bases stayed unmatched. The CDR3 nucleotides read TGTGCCAGCAGCCAGACAGGGGGGAGTCAGCCCCAGCATTTT. Protein product: CASSQTGGSQPQHF.

The rearrangement uses TRBV4-2 and TRBJ2-7, with a weak D call TRBD2 (5 bases). Germline lookup yields CDR1 LGHNA and CDR2 YNFKEQ. The CDR3 runs 17 residues. V lost 0 bases to trimming and J lost 3 bases, with 18 bases between them. In DNA form, the CDR3 reads TGTGCCAGCAGCCAAGAGCCTCCGGGGTTATGGAGCTACGAGCAGTACTTC. Protein: CASSQEPPGLWSYEQYF.

This clone was seen just once. CDR3 loop: CASSLGVGELFF. CDR3 coding DNA: TGTGCCAGCAGCCTCGGGGTCGGGGAGCTGTTTTTT. The V call is TRBV6-5, the J call TRBJ2-2; weak D call: TRBD2 (5 bases). This CDR3 comprises 12 residues. The ends were cut back, 6 bases at V and 7 bases at J, with 9 bases in the middle. The germline V gene encodes CDR1 MNHEY and CDR2 SVGAGI.

This clone was seen just once. The rearrangement uses TRBV5-1 and TRBJ1-1; 12 bases are a match to TRBD1. CDR1 and CDR2 from the germline V gene are SGHRS and YFSETQ. CDR3 length: 17 amino acids. V lost 4 bases, J lost 2 bases, and 9 bases stayed unmatched. The CDR3 DNA follows: TGCGCCAGCAGCGAAACCGGGACAGGGGGCACCAACACTGAAGCTTTCTTT. Protein product: CASSETGTGGTNTEAFF.

This chain joins TRBV9 and TRBJ1-2, with 8 bases aligning to TRBD1. The CDR3 contains 12 residues. CDR1 and CDR2 from the germline V gene are SGDLS and YYNGEE. The J segment lost 8 bases and the V segment lost 6 bases, leaving 6 bases of the junction unmatched. In DNA form, the CDR3 reads TGTGCCAGCAATCAGGGGGCAGGGGGCTACACCTTC. It specifies CASNQGAGGYTF.

This clone was observed a few times. The chain employs TRBV5-1 and TRBJ2-7; the D is unclear. Germline loops: CDR1 SGHRS, CDR2 YFSETQ. V was cut by 1 base and J by 0 bases, with 8 bases left in between. CDR3 size: 14 residues. The chain's CDR3 is CASSLTTSSYEQYF. The CDR3 coding sequence is TGCGCCAGCAGCTTGACTACCTCCTCCTACGAGCAGTACTTC.

In its sample, this clone was seen once. V gene TRBV19 combines with J gene TRBJ2-6, with D possibly TRBD1 on 6 matching bases. The CDR3 runs 16 residues. V lost 6 bases to trimming and J lost 0 bases, with 12 bases between them. Looked up from germline, CDR1 is LNHDA and CDR2 is SQIVND (reference sequence). This CDR3 reads CASRTGVYSGANVLTF. In DNA form, the CDR3 reads TGTGCCAGTAGGACAGGTGTTTACTCTGGGGCCAACGTCCTGACTTTC.

The chain is built from TRBV28 and TRBJ2-3; maybe TRBD2 (5 bases). The CDR3 extends over 15 amino acids. The germline CDR1 and CDR2 sequences are MDHEN and SYDVKM. Trimming took off 6 bases at V and 2 bases at J, with 15 bases between the two ends. The CDR3 loop is CASSSRTAPTDTQYF. The CDR3 DNA is TGTGCCAGCAGCTCCCGGACTGCCCCCACAGATACGCAGTATTTT.

The chain recombines TRBV6-5 with TRBJ2-7, with 9 bases lining up with TRBD1. Germline assignment: CDR1 MNHEY and CDR2 SVGAGI. The CDR3 has 15 amino acids. The V gene end was trimmed by 6 bases and the J gene end by 3 bases; junction bases not matched to a gene: 9. The CDR3 DNA reads as TGTGCCAGCAGCCCATGGACAGGGGTGAACTACGAGCAGTACTTC. Protein product: CASSPWTGVNYEQYF.

This clone has more than one count but fewer than ten. This chain joins TRBV7-9 and TRBJ1-5; unclear D gene. Trimming took off 1 base at V and 5 bases at J, with 15 bases between the two ends. The CDR3 extends over 16 amino acids. Germline V gene data show CDR1 as SEHNR and CDR2 as FQNEAQ (reference sequence). The CDR3 protein is CASSLGPEAGYQPQHF. CDR3 bases: TGTGCCAGCAGCTTAGGGCCGGAGGCGGGTTATCAGCCCCAGCATTTT. Drawing the rest from reference TRBV7-9 and TRBJ1-5, the complete variable domain is DTGVSQNPRHKITKRGQNVTFRCDPISEHNRLYWYRQTLGQGPEFLTYFQNEAQLEKSRLLSDRFSAERPKGSFSTLEIQRTEQGDSAMYLCASSLGPEAGYQPQHFGDGTRLSIL.

The CDR3 spells CASSSKPSRKSGANVLTF. Written as DNA, the CDR3 is TGTGCCAGTAGTAGTAAGCCTTCTCGAAAGTCTGGGGCCAACGTCCTGACTTTC. The V and J genes are TRBV19 and TRBJ2-6; D is unresolved. Deletions cut 4 bases from V and 1 base from J, with 17 bases between. CDR1 is LNHDA and CDR2 is SQIVND in the germline V gene (reference sequence). The CDR3 contains 18 residues.

The V call is TRBV7-8, the J call TRBJ1-4, with a weak D call TRBD1 (6 bases). Per germline, CDR1 SGHVS and CDR2 FQNEAQ. V gave up 5 bases and J gave up 7 bases, with 14 bases separating them. This CDR3 contains 14 residues. For the CDR3, the DNA is TGTGCCAGCAGCCAAACAGGGTCGGGTGAAAAACTGTTTTTT. Residues: CASSQTGSGEKLFF. The whole variable domain, remainder taken from reference TRBV7-8 and TRBJ1-4, is GAGVSQSPRYKVAKRGQDVALRCDPISGHVSLFWYQQALGQGPEFLTYFQNEAQLDKSGLPSDRFFAERPEGSVSTLKIQRTQQEDSAVYLCASSQTGSGEKLFFGSGTQLSVL.

The CDR3 loop reads CASSKTSAYEQYF. The CDR3 bases are TGTGCCAGTAGTAAGACTAGCGCCTACGAGCAGTACTTC. The V gene is TRBV19, the J gene TRBJ2-7; 8 bases fit TRBD2. Trimming removed 4 bases from V and 2 bases from J; junction bases left unmatched: 1. CDR1 and CDR2 (germline): LNHDA, SQIVND (reference sequence). The CDR3 loop spans 13 amino acids.

The gene calls are TRBV27 and TRBJ2-1, with D perhaps TRBD2 (5 bases). The length of the CDR3 is 15 residues. The V gene's germline CDR1 is MNHEY and CDR2 SMNVEV (reference sequence). Deletions cut 5 bases from V and 0 bases from J, with 11 bases between. The CDR3 nucleotides are TGTGCCAGCAGTCTAGCCCCCAGCTCCTACAATGAGCAGTTCTTC. This encodes CASSLAPSSYNEQFF.

Regarding this clone: Other DNA sequences from this sample encode an identical CDR3 as well. The chain employs TRBV7-9 and TRBJ2-7, with a possible D match to TRBD2 (5 bases). The V gene lost 5 bases and the J gene lost 4 bases, with 9 bases spanning the gap. This CDR3 has 12 amino acids. Germline V gene data show CDR1 as SEHNR and CDR2 as FQNEAQ (reference sequence). The CDR3 DNA is TGTGCCAGCAGCCCATCGGGGTACGAGCAGTACTTC. It translates to CASSPSGYEQYF. Combining the CDR3 with reference TRBV7-9 and TRBJ2-7 gives the whole variable domain DTGVSQNPRHKITKRGQNVTFRCDPISEHNRLYWYRQTLGQGPEFLTYFQNEAQLEKSRLLSDRFSAERPKGSFSTLEIQRTEQGDSAMYLCASSPSGYEQYFGPGTRLTVT.

This clone was seen a single time. The chain has TRBV11-2 and TRBJ2-7, with D perhaps TRBD1 (5 bases). Trimming pared 0 bases from V and 4 bases from J, leaving 16 bases between. The CDR3 totals 16 residues. CDR1 is SGHAT and CDR2 is FQNNGV in the germline V gene. This chain's CDR3 is CASSLDGAGFLYEQYF. The CDR3, as DNA: TGTGCCAGCAGCTTAGATGGCGCAGGGTTCTTATACGAGCAGTACTTC.